This is a list of T cell receptor beta chains from one sample in a study of vaccination and CD4 T cells after COVID-19. These receptors are not linked to any known antigen. TCRdb fed the PCR reads into MiXCR, producing one record per CDR3 protein. The sample has about 9,600 distinct CDR3 sequences; around 45% are singletons. The sequencing input was CD4+ T cells from blood, cultured in vitro. These receptors all come from a human donor who had recovered from COVID-19. Both conserved end residues are part of each CDR3. Fields, in order: J gene, clone size, V gene, D gene, CDR3 DNA, CDR3 protein. The D gene is left open where the match is weak. Only some rows state a clone size, as once, few, many or a class for expanded clones.

TRBJ2-7 . TRBV20-1 . TGCAGTGCTGGGGACGGTCCGGCCGAGCAGTACTTC CSAGDGPAEQYF
TRBJ2-4 once TRBV6-1 . TGTGCCAGCAGTGATACCGTTCCGCCCAAAAACATTCAGTACTTC CASSDTVPPKNIQYF
TRBJ1-2 . TRBV7-9 . TGTGCCAGCAGTCCTGACGGGCGATATGGCTACACCTTC CASSPDGRYGYTF
TRBJ2-5 . TRBV5-1 TRBD1 TGTGCCAGCAGCTTGGCACGGGGACAGGGTCAGTGGGAGACCCAGTACTTC CASSLARGQGQWETQYF
TRBJ2-7 . TRBV6-2/TRBV6-3 . TGTGCCAGCAGTTTGTACGGGCTGGGGAGAAGCTCCGAGCAGTACTTC CASSLYGLGRSSEQYF
TRBJ2-1 . TRBV2 TRBD2 TGTGCCAGCAGGCGGGAGAGGTCCTACAATGAGCAGTTCTTC CASRRERSYNEQFF
TRBJ2-3 . TRBV6-5 . TGTGCCAGCAGTTACTATGGGGTTAGCACAGATACGCAGTATTTT CASSYYGVSTDTQYF
TRBJ2-7 . TRBV2 TRBD1 TGTGCCAGCAGTGTAGTAGGGACAGGGACCTACGAGCAGTACTTC CASSVVGTGTYEQYF
TRBJ2-7 . TRBV11-2 TRBD1 TGTGCCAGCAGCTCGTCCGGGACAGGGCTGAGCTCCTACGAGCAGTACTTC CASSSSGTGLSSYEQYF
TRBJ2-7 . TRBV6-2/TRBV6-3 . TGTGCCAGCAGTTACTTAGTCCACGAGCAGTACTTC CASSYLVHEQYF
TRBJ1-1 few TRBV10-3 . TGTGCCATCAGTGGGGGCCGGATGAACACTGAAGCTTTCTTT CAISGGRMNTEAFF
TRBJ1-2 few TRBV7-3 TRBD1 TGTGCCAGCAGCTTAACGGGACAGGATCGAGGCTACACCTTC CASSLTGQDRGYTF
TRBJ2-3 few TRBV20-1 TRBD1 TGCAGGGTGGACAGGGGAAACACAGATACGCAGTATTTT CRVDRGNTDTQYF
TRBJ1-5 few TRBV24-1 TRBD1 TGTGCCACCAGTGATTCCTCCCCTAGACAGGGTGATCAGCCCCAGCATTTT CATSDSSPRQGDQPQHF
TRBJ2-7 . TRBV24-1 . TGTGCCACCAGTGATCCCAGAGACAGGACCTACGAGCAGTACTTC CATSDPRDRTYEQYF
TRBJ1-2 . TRBV20-1 TRBD1 TGCAGTGCTAGCCCCCGGGACAGGGCCGTTAAAATCTATGGCTACACCTTC CSASPRDRAVKIYGYTF
TRBJ1-6 . TRBV6-1 . TGTGCCAGCAGACTAAATTCACCCCTCCACTTT CASRLNSPLHF
TRBJ2-7 . TRBV4-1 TRBD1 TGCGCCAGCAGCCAAAAGACGGCGGGACAGGGGTCCTACGAGCAGTACTTC CASSQKTAGQGSYEQYF
TRBJ1-2 . TRBV2 . TGTGCCAGCAGCGCGCTGTCAGCTAACTATGGCTACACCTTC CASSALSANYGYTF
TRBJ2-2 few TRBV24-1 . TGTGCCACCAGTGGAACGGGGAGGAACACCGGGGAGCTGTTTTTT CATSGTGRNTGELFF
TRBJ1-2 few TRBV6-5 . TGTGCCAGCAGTTACTCGGGAGGGTTCGGTCCAGGCTACACCTTC CASSYSGGFGPGYTF
TRBJ1-5 few TRBV7-2 TRBD1 TGTGCCAGCAGCTACAGGGGGTATAGCAATCAGCCCCAGCATTTT CASSYRGYSNQPQHF
TRBJ1-1 . TRBV5-1 . TGCGCCAGCAGCTTGGAAGGTAGGGGCACTGAAGCTTTCTTT CASSLEGRGTEAFF
TRBJ2-1 . TRBV6-2/TRBV6-3 . TGTGCCAGCAGCTCCGGACAGAGCCGTGAGTTCTTC CASSSGQSREFF
TRBJ1-2 . TRBV28 . TGTGCCAGCAGTCTTCCTCAGGGATTGGAAGGCTACACCTTC CASSLPQGLEGYTF
TRBJ1-1 . TRBV19 . TGTGCCAGTAGTAAACAGGGCTCCACTGAAGCTTTCTTT CASSKQGSTEAFF
TRBJ1-1 . TRBV6-5 TRBD1 TGTGCCAGCAGTTACCCAGACAGGGGGCGAACTAACACTGAAGCTTTCTTT CASSYPDRGRTNTEAFF
TRBJ1-1 . TRBV5-1 . TGCGCCAGCAGCCCCGCGGGGAACACTGAAGCTTTCTTT CASSPAGNTEAFF
TRBJ2-5 . TRBV12-3/TRBV12-4 TRBD2 TGTGCCACCCAGGCGGGGGGATCGGAGACCCAGTACTTC CATQAGGSETQYF
TRBJ1-6 . TRBV5-1 TRBD1 TGCGCCAGCAGCCAGGGGACAGGGGACGGTTCACCCCTCCACTTT CASSQGTGDGSPLHF
TRBJ2-3 . TRBV4-1 . TGCGCCAGCAGCCTCTCCGGGATTTCTAGCACAGATACGCAGTATTTT CASSLSGISSTDTQYF
TRBJ1-5 . TRBV21-1 . TGTGCCAGCAGCAGGGACAGTCATAGCAATCAGCCCCAGCATTTT CASSRDSHSNQPQHF
TRBJ1-1 few TRBV5-1 TRBD1 TGCGCCAGCTTCCAGGGGGCTGGGGTCGCTGAAGCTTTCTTT CASFQGAGVAEAFF
TRBJ1-1 once TRBV19 TRBD1 TGTGCCAGTAGTTGGAGACAGGGTCTCTCGAACACTGAAGCTTTCTTT CASSWRQGLSNTEAFF
TRBJ1-5 . TRBV20-1 . TGCAGTGCTAGAGATTTGGAGCAGGACTTTTGGGGTGATCAGCCCCAGCATTTT CSARDLEQDFWGDQPQHF
TRBJ2-1 . TRBV24-1 TRBD2 TGTGCCACCAGTGATTATCGGGGAGGGGTCTACAATGAGCAGTTCTTC CATSDYRGGVYNEQFF
TRBJ2-2 . TRBV12-3/TRBV12-4 . TGTGCCAGCAGTTTAGTCCGGACAGTCCTCCCCGGGGAGCTGTTTTTT CASSLVRTVLPGELFF